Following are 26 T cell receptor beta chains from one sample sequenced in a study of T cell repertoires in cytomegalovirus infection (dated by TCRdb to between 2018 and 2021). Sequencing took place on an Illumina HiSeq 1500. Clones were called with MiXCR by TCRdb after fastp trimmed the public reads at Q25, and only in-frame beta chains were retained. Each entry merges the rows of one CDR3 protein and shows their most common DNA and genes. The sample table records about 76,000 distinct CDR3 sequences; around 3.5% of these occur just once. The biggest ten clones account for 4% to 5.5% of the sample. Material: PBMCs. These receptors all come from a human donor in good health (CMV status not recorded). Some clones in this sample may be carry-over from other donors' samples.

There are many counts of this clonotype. CDR3 in DNA: TGTGCCAGCAGCCGCACGGCCGCCAGGGTTGGCAATCAGCCCCAGCATTTT. Its translation is CASSRTAARVGNQPQHF. The gene calls are TRBV7-2 and TRBJ1-5, with D tentatively TRBD1 (5 bases). Germline CDR1 SGHTA, CDR2 FQGNSA. V lost 5 bases and J lost 2, with 19 bases in between. This CDR3 is 17 amino acids long.

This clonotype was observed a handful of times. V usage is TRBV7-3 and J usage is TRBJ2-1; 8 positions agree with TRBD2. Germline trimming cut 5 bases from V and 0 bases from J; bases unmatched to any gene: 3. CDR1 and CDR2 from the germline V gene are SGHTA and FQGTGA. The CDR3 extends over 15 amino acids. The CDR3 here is CASSPSGSSYNEQFF. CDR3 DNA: TGTGCCAGCAGCCCAAGCGGGAGCTCCTACAATGAGCAGTTCTTC.

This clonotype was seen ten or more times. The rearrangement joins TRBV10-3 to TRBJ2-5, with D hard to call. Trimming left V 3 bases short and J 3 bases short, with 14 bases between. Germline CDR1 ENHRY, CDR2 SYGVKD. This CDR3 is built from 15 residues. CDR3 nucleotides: TGTGCCATCAGTGATCCGAAGGGCGTAGAAGAGACCCAGTACTTC. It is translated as CAISDPKGVEETQYF.

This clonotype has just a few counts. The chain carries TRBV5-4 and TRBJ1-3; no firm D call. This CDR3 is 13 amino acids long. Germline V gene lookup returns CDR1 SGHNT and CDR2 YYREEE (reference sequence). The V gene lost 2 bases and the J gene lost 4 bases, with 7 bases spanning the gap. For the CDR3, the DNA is TGTGCCAGCAGCTTCGGCAGAGGAAACACCATATATTTT. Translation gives CASSFGRGNTIYF.

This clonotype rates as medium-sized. The CDR3, as DNA: TGTGCCAGCAGCACGATGCGGACATACGGGGAGACCCAGTACTTC. It yields the protein CASSTMRTYGETQYF. The chain has TRBV7-8 and TRBJ2-5; weak D call: TRBD1 (5 bases). From germline, CDR1 is SGHVS and CDR2 FQNEAQ. V gave up 5 bases and J gave up 5 bases, with 18 bases separating them. This CDR3 is built from 15 residues.

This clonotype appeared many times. CDR3 residues: CASSQERTRTNYGYTF. CDR3 nucleotides: TGCGCCAGCAGCCAAGAACGAACGAGGACAAACTATGGCTACACCTTC. This rearrangement joins TRBV4-1 to TRBJ1-2; maybe TRBD1 (5 bases). Germline assignment: CDR1 MGHRA and CDR2 YSYEKL. Trimming left V 0 bases short and J 2 bases short, with 13 bases between. The CDR3 sequence is 16 residues long.

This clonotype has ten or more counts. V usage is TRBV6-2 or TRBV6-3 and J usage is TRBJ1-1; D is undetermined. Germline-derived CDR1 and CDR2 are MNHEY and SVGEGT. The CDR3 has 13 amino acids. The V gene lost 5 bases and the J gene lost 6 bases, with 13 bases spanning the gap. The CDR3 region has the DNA TGTGCCAGCAGTCTGAGGGTCCAGGCTGAAGCTTTCTTT. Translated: CASSLRVQAEAFF.

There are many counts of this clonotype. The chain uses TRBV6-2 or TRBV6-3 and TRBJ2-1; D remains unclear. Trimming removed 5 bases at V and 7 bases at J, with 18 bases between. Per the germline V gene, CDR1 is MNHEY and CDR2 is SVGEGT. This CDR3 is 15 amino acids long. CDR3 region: CASSTLDFRTNEQFF. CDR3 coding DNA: TGTGCCAGCAGTACCTTGGATTTCCGGACGAATGAGCAGTTCTTC.

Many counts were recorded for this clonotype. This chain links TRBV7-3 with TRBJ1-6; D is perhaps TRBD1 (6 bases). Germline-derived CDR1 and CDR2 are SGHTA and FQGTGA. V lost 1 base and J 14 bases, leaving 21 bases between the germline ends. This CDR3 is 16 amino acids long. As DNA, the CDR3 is TGTGCCAGCAGCTTAAACCCCGTACAGGGCCCGTCCACCCTCCACTTT. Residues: CASSLNPVQGPSTLHF. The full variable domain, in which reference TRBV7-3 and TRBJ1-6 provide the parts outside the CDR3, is GAGVSQTPSNKVTEKGKYVELRCDPISGHTALYWYRQSLGQGPEFLIYFQGTGAADDSGLPNDRFFAVRPEGSVSTLKIQRTERGDSAVYLCASSLNPVQGPSTLHFGNGTRLTVT.

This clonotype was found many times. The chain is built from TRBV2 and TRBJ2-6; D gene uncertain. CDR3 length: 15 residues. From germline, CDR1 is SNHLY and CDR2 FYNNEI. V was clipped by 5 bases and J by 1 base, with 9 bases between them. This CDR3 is CASSLSRSGANVLTF. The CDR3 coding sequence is TGTGCCAGCAGTCTTTCAAGGTCTGGGGCCAACGTCCTGACTTTC.

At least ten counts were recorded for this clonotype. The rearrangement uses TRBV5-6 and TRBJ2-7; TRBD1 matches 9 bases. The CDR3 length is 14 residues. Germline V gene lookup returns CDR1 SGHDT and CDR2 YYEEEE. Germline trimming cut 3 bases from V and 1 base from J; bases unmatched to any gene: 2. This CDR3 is CASSSGTGSYEQYF. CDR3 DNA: TGTGCCAGCAGCTCGGGGACAGGGTCCTACGAGCAGTACTTC.

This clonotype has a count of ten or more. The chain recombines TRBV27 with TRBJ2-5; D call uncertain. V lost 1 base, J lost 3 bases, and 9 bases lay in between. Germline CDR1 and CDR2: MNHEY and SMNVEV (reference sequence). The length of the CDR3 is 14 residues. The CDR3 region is CASSLWASKETQYF. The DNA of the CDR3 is TGTGCCAGCAGTTTATGGGCCTCGAAAGAGACCCAGTACTTC.

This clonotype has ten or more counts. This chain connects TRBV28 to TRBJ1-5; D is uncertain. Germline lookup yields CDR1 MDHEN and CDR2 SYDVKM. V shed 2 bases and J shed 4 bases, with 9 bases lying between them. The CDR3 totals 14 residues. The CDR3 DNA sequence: TGTGCCAGCAGTTTAGGGCGGATTAATCAGCCCCAGCATTTT. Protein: CASSLGRINQPQHF.

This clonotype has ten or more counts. The CDR3 reads CASSSQPPNNEQFF. The CDR3, as DNA: TGTGCCAGCAGCTCCCAGCCCCCCAACAATGAGCAGTTCTTC. This rearrangement joins TRBV7-6 to TRBJ2-1; D call uncertain. CDR1 and CDR2 from the germline V gene are SGHVS and FNYEAQ. The CDR3 is made up of 14 amino acids. The V end was cut by 4 bases, the J end by 5 bases, with 12 bases between.

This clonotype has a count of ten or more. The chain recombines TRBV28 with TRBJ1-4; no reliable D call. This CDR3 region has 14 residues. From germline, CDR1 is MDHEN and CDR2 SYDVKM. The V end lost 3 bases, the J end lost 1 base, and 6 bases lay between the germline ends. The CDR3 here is CASSFDKTNEKLFF. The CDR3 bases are TGTGCCAGCAGTTTTGACAAAACTAATGAAAAACTGTTTTTT.

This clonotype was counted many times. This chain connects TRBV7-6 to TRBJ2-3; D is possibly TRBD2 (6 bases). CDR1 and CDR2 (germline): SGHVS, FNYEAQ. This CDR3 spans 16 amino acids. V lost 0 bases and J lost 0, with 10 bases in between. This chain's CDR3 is CASSLAGGSSTDTQYF. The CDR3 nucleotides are TGTGCCAGCAGCTTAGCGGGGGGTTCCAGCACAGATACGCAGTATTTT. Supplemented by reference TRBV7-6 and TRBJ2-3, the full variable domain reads GAGVSQSPRYKVTKRGQDVALRCDPISGHVSLYWYRQALGQGPEFLTYFNYEAQQDKSGLPNDRFSAERPEGSISTLTIQRTEQRDSAMYRCASSLAGGSSTDTQYFGPGTRLTVL.

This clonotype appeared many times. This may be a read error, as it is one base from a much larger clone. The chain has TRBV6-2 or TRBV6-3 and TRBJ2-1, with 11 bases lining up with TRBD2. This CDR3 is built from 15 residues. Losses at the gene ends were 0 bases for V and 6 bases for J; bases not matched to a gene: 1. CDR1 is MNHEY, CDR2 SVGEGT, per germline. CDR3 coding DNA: TGTGCCAGCAGTTACTCTAGCGGGGGGGCCAATGAGCAGTTCTTC. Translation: CASSYSSGGANEQFF.

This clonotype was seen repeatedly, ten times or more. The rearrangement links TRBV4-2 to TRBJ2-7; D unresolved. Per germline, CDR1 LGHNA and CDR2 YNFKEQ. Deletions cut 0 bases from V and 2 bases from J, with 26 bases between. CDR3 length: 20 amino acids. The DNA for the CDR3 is TGTGCCAGCAGCCAAGATAGTTCACTCGTGGTTTCTCCACGACCCTACGAGCAGTACTTC. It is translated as CASSQDSSLVVSPRPYEQYF.

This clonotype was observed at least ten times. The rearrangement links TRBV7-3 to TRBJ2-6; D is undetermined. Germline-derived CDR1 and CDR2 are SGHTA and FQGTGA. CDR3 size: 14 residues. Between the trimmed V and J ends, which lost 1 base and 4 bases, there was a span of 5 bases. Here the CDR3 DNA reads TGTGCCAGCAGCTTAATGGGAGGGGCCAACGTCCTGACTTTC. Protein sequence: CASSLMGGANVLTF.

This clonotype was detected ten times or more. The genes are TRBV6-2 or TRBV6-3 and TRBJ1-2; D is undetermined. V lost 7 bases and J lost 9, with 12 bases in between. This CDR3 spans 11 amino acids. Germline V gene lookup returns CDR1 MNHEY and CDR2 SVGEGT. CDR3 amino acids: CASKLETRYTF. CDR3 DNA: TGTGCCAGCAAATTGGAGACCCGCTACACCTTC.

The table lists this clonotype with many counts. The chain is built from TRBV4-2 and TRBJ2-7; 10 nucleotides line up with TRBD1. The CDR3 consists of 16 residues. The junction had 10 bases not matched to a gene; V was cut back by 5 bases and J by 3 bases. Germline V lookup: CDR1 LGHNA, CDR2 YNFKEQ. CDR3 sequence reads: CASSRQGAEISYEQYF. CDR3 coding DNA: TGTGCCAGCAGCAGACAGGGGGCGGAAATAAGCTACGAGCAGTACTTC.

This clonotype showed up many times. CDR3 in amino acids: CASSIVYWGDEQFF. CDR3 bases: TGTGCCAGTAGTATAGTATATTGGGGGGATGAGCAGTTCTTC. The V and J genes are TRBV19 and TRBJ2-1, with D perhaps TRBD2 (6 bases). Trimming left V 1 base short and J 8 bases short, with 12 bases between. CDR1 is LNHDA, CDR2 SQIVND, per germline (reference sequence). There are 14 residues in the CDR3.

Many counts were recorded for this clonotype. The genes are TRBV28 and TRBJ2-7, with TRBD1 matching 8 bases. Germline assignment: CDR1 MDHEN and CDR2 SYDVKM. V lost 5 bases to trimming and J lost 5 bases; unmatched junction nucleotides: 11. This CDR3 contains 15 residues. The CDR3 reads CASSTPGQGTHEQYF. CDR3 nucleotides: TGTGCCAGCAGTACCCCCGGACAGGGAACCCACGAGCAGTACTTC.

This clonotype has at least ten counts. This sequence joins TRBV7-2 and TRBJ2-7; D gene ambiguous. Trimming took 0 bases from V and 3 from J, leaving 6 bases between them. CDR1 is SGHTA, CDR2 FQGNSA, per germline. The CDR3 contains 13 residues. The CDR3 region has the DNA TGTGCCAGCAGCTTAGCCGACATCTACGAGCAGTACTTC. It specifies CASSLADIYEQYF.

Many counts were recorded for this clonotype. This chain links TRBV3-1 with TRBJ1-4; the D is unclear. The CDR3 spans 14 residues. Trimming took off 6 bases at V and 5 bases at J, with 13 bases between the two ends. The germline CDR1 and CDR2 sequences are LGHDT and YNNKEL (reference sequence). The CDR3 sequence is CASSLRVSNEKLFF. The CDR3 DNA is TGTGCCAGCAGTCTCCGGGTCTCGAATGAAAAACTGTTTTTT. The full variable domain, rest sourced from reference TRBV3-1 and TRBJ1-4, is DTAVSQTPKYLVTQMGNDKSIKCEQNLGHDTMYWYKQDSKKFLKIMFSYNNKELIINETVPNRFSPKSPDKAHLNLHINSLELGDSAVYFCASSLRVSNEKLFFGSGTQLSVL.

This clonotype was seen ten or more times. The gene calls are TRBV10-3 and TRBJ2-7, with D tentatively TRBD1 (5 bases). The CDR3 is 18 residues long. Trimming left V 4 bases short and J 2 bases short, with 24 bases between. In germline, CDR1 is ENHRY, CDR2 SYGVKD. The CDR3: CAISVRTRQDVPAYEQYF. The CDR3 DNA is TGTGCCATCAGTGTACGGACAAGGCAGGACGTGCCAGCCTACGAGCAGTACTTC.